One sample yielded the 3 T cell receptor beta chains listed below, sequenced in a study of blood T cell repertoires in COVID-19. Generated by immunoSEQ multiplex PCR, the TCRdb table keeps only in-frame clones and is missing some. The sample consists of about 140,000 clones, around nine tenths of them appearing once. Sequenced input: peripheral blood. Receptors originate from a middle-aged man with active or convalescent COVID-19.

The V gene is TRBV21-1, the J gene TRBJ1-6; the table's D call TRBD1 went unverified against the DNA. TRBV21-1 is a recognized pseudogene. CDR3 length equals 21 residues. The DNA of the CDR3 is TGTGCCAGCAGCAAAAAACTGGCCAGCGCAGGGCGGCAATCCTATAATTCACCCCTCCACTTT. It translates to CASSKKLASAGRQSYNSPLHF.

The rearrangement uses TRBV5-5 and TRBJ1-1; 11 bases agree with TRBD1. The V gene end was trimmed by 4 bases and the J gene end by 2 bases; junction bases not matched to a gene: 10. CDR1 and CDR2 (germline): SGHKS, YYEKEE (reference sequence). The CDR3 sequence is 17 residues long. The CDR3 DNA sequence: TGTGCCAGCAGCCCGGGGACAGGGGGGAACCCCAACACTGAAGCTTTCTTT. This sequence encodes CASSPGTGGNPNTEAFF.

The chain has TRBV7-2 and TRBJ2-7, with D perhaps matching TRBD2 (5 bases). There are 16 residues in the CDR3. CDR1 SGHTA and CDR2 FQGNSA come from the germline V gene. Trimming stripped 0 bases from V and 5 bases from J, with 17 bases between. The CDR3 loop is CASSLAPSPGTDEQYF. The DNA of the CDR3 is TGTGCCAGCAGCTTAGCCCCCTCGCCGGGAACCGACGAGCAGTACTTC.